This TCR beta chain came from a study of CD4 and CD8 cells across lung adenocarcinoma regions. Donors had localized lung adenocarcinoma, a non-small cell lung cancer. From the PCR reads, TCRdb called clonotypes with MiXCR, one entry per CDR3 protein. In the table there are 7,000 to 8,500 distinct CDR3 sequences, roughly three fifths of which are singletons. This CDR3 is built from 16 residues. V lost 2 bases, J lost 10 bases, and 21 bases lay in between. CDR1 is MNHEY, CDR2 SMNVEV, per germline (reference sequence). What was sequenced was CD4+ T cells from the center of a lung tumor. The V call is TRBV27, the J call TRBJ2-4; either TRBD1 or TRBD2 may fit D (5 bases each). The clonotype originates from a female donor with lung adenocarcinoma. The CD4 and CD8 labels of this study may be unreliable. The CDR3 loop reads CASSLKGMGAKDIQYF. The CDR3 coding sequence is TGTGCCAGCAGTTTAAAGGGGATGGGAGCCAAAGATATTCAGTACTTC.